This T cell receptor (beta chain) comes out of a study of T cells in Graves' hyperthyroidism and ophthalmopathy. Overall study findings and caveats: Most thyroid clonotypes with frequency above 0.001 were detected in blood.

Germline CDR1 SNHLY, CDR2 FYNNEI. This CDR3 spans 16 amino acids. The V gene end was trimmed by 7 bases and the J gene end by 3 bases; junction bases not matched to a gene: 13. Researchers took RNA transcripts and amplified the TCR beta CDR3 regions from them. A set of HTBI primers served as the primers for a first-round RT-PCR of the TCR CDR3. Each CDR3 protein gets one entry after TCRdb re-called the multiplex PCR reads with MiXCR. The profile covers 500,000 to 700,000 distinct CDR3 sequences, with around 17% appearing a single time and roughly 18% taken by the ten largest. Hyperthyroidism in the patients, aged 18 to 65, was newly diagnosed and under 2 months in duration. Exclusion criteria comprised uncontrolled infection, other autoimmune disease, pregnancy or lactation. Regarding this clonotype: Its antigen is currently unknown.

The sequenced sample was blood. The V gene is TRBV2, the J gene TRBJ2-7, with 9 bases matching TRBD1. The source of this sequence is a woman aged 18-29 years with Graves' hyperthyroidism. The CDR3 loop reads CASTSPTGTGNYEQYF. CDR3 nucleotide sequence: TGTGCCAGCACCTCCCCAACCGGGACAGGGAACTACGAGCAGTACTTC.